These 16 T cell receptor beta chains were sequenced from one sample in a study of cytomegalovirus exposure and HLA in healthy donors. The assay was immunoSEQ multiplex PCR, and TCRdb's table has in-frame clones only and misses some. The data show some 69,000 clones, nearly 96% seen once. Sequencing input: PBMCs. Receptors originate from a woman aged 18-29 years in good health and CMV-seropositive.

The chain joins TRBV6-4 to TRBJ1-2; 7 bases align to TRBD1. J was trimmed by 5 bases and V by 7 bases; bases with no gene match: 19. The CDR3 runs 17 residues. Germline values: CDR1 MRHNA, CDR2 SNTAGT. The DNA of the CDR3 is TGTGCCAGCACCGGAGCAGGGGCAGACAGGGTGGGGTATGGCTACACCTTC. The encoded protein is CASTGAGADRVGYGYTF.

The gene calls are TRBV28 and TRBJ2-7; 10 bases map to TRBD2. Germline CDR1 MDHEN, CDR2 SYDVKM. The length of the CDR3 is 15 residues. V lost 6 bases and J lost 1; bases outside the gene matches: 6. The CDR3 region has the DNA TGTGCCAGCAGCCCGACTAGCGGGTCTTCCTACGAGCAGTACTTC. Amino acid sequence: CASSPTSGSSYEQYF. The entire variable domain, with the rest obtained from reference TRBV28 and TRBJ2-7, is as follows: DVKVTQSSRYLVKRTGEKVFLECVQDMDHENMFWYRQDPGLGLRLIYFSYDVKMKEKGDIPEGYSVSREKKERFSLILESASTNQTSMYLCASSPTSGSSYEQYFGPGTRLTVT.

This chain connects TRBV9 to TRBJ1-1, with D possibly TRBD1 on 5 matching bases. The CDR3 loop spans 15 amino acids. CDR1 and CDR2 from the germline V gene are SGDLS and YYNGEE. The germline V and J ends were trimmed by 0 bases and 2 bases, with 11 bases remaining between them. The CDR3 protein is CASSVGGPLNTEAFF. CDR3 nucleotide sequence: TGTGCCAGCAGCGTAGGGGGCCCTCTCAACACTGAAGCTTTCTTT.

The rearrangement joins TRBV4-3 to TRBJ2-2; a weak D match, TRBD1 (5 bases). Looked up from germline, CDR1 is LGHNA and CDR2 is YSLEER. The CDR3 sequence is 15 residues long. Trimming took off 4 bases at V and 7 bases at J, with 16 bases between the two ends. The CDR3 spells CASSPQEAGLGELFF. The CDR3 DNA sequence: TGCGCCAGCAGCCCCCAAGAGGCAGGGCTCGGGGAGCTGTTTTTT.

The chain employs TRBV2 and TRBJ2-3; a weak D match, TRBD1 (7 bases). Trimming removed 3 bases at V and 9 bases at J, with 16 bases between. This CDR3 has 14 residues. The germline V gene encodes CDR1 SNHLY and CDR2 FYNNEI. The CDR3 protein is CASSEIPQGGTQYF. The CDR3 DNA follows: TGTGCCAGCAGTGAGATTCCCCAGGGGGGCACGCAGTATTTT. The complete variable domain, with remaining parts taken from reference TRBV2 and TRBJ2-3, reads EPEVTQTPSHQVTQMGQEVILRCVPISNHLYFYWYRQILGQKVEFLVSFYNNEISEKSEIFDDQFSVERPDGSNFTLKIRSTKLEDSAMYFCASSEIPQGGTQYFGPGTRLTVL.

The V gene is TRBV30, the J gene TRBJ2-2; D might be TRBD2 (6 bases). Trimming left V 4 bases short and J 5 bases short, with 14 bases between. The CDR3 loop spans 14 amino acids. Germline V gene lookup returns CDR1 GTSNPN and CDR2 SVGIG (reference sequence). CDR3 region: CAWTEGLRTGELFF. For the CDR3, the DNA is TGTGCCTGGACGGAGGGGTTGAGGACCGGGGAGCTGTTTTTT.

CDR3 nucleotide sequence: TGTGCCAGCAGAGGGAGCGGGAGCTCCTACAATGAGCAGTTCTTC. This codes for CASRGSGSSYNEQFF. V is TRBV28 and J is TRBJ2-1; 8 bases fit TRBD2. V gave up 6 bases and J gave up 0 bases; unmatched junction bases: 4. Germline lookup yields CDR1 MDHEN and CDR2 SYDVKM. The CDR3 loop spans 15 amino acids.

The J gene is TRBJ2-2, the V gene TRBV27; the D gene is possibly TRBD2 (5 bases). Per germline, CDR1 MNHEY and CDR2 SMNVEV (reference sequence). Trimming stripped 0 bases from V and 4 bases from J, with 6 bases between. There are 14 residues in the CDR3. The CDR3 DNA reads TGTGCCAGCAGTTTATCAGGGAGCACCGGGGAGCTGTTTTTT. Protein product: CASSLSGSTGELFF.

The chain couples TRBV7-8 to TRBJ1-4, with D possibly being TRBD1 (5 bases). The V and J ends lost 5 bases and 3 bases respectively, with 13 bases between them. The CDR3 consists of 15 residues. Germline V lookup: CDR1 SGHVS, CDR2 FQNEAQ. In nucleotides, the CDR3 is TGTGCCAGCAGCCCAAGGGGAGGGCCTAATGAAAAACTGTTTTTT. Protein: CASSPRGGPNEKLFF.

This clone was seen a single time. The chain is built from TRBV14 and TRBJ1-2; D remains unclear. V was cut by 4 bases and J by 6 bases, with 18 bases left in between. The CDR3 totals 15 residues. Germline CDR1 SGHDN, CDR2 FVKESK. The CDR3 nucleotides read TGTGCCAGCAGCCTTCTCCGAACCACTGGTGATGGCTACACCTTC. The encoded protein is CASSLLRTTGDGYTF.

This chain uses TRBV4-3 with TRBJ2-2; tentative D call: TRBD2 (5 bases). Germline CDR1 LGHNA, CDR2 YSLEER. V shed 0 bases and J shed 5 bases, with 10 bases lying between them. CDR3 length: 15 amino acids. In nucleotides, the CDR3 is TGCGCCAGCAGCCAAGAAGTACCGGGGACCGGGGAGCTGTTTTTT. Protein sequence: CASSQEVPGTGELFF.

J is TRBJ1-2 and V is TRBV28; 7 bases line up with TRBD1. CDR1 and CDR2 from the germline V gene are MDHEN and SYDVKM. The CDR3 extends over 14 amino acids. V shed 2 bases, J shed 5 bases, and the junction held 5 bases outside the gene matches. The CDR3 nucleotides read TGTGCCAGCAGTTTAGAGGGGGCAAAATATGGCTACACCTTC. Translation gives CASSLEGAKYGYTF.

The sample holds one count of this clone. The rearrangement joins TRBV19 to TRBJ1-2; 11 bases are shared with TRBD1. Germline V gene sequence: CDR1 LNHDA, CDR2 SQIVND (reference sequence). The CDR3 extends over 15 amino acids. The J segment lost 6 bases and the V segment lost 6 bases, leaving 9 bases of the junction unmatched. The CDR3 is CASSNTGQGEDGYTF. CDR3 coding DNA: TGTGCCAGTAGCAACACGGGACAGGGGGAGGATGGCTACACCTTC.

V is TRBV30 and J is TRBJ2-4; D perhaps matches TRBD2 (5 bases). Germline loops: CDR1 GTSNPN, CDR2 SVGIG (reference sequence). V was trimmed by 3 bases and J by 8 bases, leaving 5 bases between them. This CDR3 has 10 residues. The CDR3, as DNA: TGTGCCTGGAGCGGGGACATTCAGTACTTC. Translation gives CAWSGDIQYF. Drawing the rest from reference TRBV30 and TRBJ2-4, the complete variable domain is SQTIHQWPATLVQPVGSPLSLECTVEGTSNPNLYWYRQAAGRGLQLLFYSVGIGQISSEVPQNLSASRPQDRQFILSSKKLLLSDSGFYLCAWSGDIQYFGAGTRLSVL.

As DNA, the CDR3 is TGCGCCAGCAGCTGGACGGACAGAAACACTGAAGCTTTCTTT. It is translated as CASSWTDRNTEAFF. The rearrangement joins TRBV5-1 to TRBJ1-1; tentative D call: TRBD1 (6 bases). Germline loops: CDR1 SGHRS, CDR2 YFSETQ. The CDR3 length is 14 residues. V lost 3 bases and J 2 bases, leaving 11 bases between the germline ends.

The chain is built from TRBV5-1 and TRBJ2-7, with 8 bases identical to TRBD2. This CDR3 is built from 17 residues. The germline V gene has CDR1 SGHRS and CDR2 YFSETQ. V shed 5 bases, J shed 1 base, and the junction held 14 bases outside the gene matches. In nucleotides, the CDR3 is TGCGCCAGCAGATTGAATATAGCGGCGGGAGGTTCCTACGAGCAGTACTTC. It encodes CASRLNIAAGGSYEQYF. Together with reference TRBV5-1 and TRBJ2-7, the CDR3 gives the full variable domain: KAGVTQTPRYLIKTRGQQVTLSCSPISGHRSVSWYQQTPGQGLQFLFEYFSETQRNKGNFPGRFSGRQFSNSRSEMNVSTLELGDSALYLCASRLNIAAGGSYEQYFGPGTRLTVT.